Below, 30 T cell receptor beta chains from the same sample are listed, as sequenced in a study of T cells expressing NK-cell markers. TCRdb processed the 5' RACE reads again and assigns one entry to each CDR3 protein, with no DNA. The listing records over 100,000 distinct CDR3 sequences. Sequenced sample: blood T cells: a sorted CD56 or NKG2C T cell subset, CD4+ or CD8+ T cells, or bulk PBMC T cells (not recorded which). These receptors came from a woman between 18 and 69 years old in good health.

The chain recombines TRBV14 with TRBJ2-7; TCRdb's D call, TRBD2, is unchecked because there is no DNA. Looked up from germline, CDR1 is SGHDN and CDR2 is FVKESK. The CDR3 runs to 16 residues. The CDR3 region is CASSQSLAAGTYEQYF.

The CDR3 loop reads CASSTGTSVANEQFF. The chain recombines TRBV5-4 with TRBJ2-1; TCRdb's assignment of TRBD2 cannot be checked, as there is no DNA. This CDR3 spans 15 amino acids. Germline CDR1 SGHNT, CDR2 YYREEE (reference sequence).

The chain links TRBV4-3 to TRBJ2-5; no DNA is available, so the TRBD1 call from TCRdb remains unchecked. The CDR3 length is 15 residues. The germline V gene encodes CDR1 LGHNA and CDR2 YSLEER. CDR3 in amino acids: CASSQVPDWQETQYF.

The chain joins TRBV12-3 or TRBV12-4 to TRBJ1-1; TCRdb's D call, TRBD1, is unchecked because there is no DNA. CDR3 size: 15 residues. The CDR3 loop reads CASSQYSVGDTEAFF.

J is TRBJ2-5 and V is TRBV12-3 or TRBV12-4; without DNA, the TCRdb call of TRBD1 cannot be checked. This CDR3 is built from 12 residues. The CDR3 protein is CASGTGGETQYF.

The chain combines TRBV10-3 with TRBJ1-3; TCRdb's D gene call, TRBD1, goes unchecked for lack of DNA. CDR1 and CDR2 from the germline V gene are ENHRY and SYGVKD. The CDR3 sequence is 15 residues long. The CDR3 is CAISGTGLSGNTIYF.

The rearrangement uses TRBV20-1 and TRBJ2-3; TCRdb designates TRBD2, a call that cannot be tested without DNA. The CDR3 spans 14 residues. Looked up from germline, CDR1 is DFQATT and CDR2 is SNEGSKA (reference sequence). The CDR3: CSAILAGVIDTQYF.

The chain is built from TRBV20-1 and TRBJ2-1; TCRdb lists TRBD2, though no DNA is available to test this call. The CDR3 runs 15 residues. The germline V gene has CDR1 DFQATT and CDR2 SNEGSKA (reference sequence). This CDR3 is CSAKLAGGSYNEQFF.

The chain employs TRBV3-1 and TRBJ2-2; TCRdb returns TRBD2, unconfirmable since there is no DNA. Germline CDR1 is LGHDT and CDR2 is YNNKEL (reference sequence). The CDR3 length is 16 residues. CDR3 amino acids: CASSPTAGGWTGELFF.

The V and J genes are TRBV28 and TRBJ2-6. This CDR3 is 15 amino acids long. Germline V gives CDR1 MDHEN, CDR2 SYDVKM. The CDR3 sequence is CASSVMGSGANVLTF.

The CDR3 loop reads CASSYSLLVTGQETQYF. This chain connects TRBV6-5 to TRBJ2-5; TCRdb names TRBD2, which stays unverified in the absence of DNA. The V gene's germline CDR1 is MNHEY and CDR2 SVGAGI. The CDR3 runs to 17 residues.

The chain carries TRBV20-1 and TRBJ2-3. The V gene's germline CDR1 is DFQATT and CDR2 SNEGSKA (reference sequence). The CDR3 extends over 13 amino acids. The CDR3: CSGRTLSTDTQYF.

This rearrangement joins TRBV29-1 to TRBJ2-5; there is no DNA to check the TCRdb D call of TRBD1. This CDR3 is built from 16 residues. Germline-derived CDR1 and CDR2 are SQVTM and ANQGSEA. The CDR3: CSVGPSGGPICKTQYF.

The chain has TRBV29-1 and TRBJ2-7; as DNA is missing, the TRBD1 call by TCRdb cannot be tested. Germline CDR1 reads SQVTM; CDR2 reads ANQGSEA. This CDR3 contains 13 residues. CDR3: CSVEGDRNYEQYF.

The CDR3 spells CASSHGISSNQPQHF. The chain carries TRBV3-1 and TRBJ1-5. CDR1 is LGHDT, CDR2 YNNKEL, per germline (reference sequence). This CDR3 is 15 amino acids long.

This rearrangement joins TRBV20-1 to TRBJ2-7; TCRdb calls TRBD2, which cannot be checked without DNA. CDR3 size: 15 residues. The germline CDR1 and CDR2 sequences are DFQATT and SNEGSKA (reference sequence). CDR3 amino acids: CSARESGRAAYEQYF.

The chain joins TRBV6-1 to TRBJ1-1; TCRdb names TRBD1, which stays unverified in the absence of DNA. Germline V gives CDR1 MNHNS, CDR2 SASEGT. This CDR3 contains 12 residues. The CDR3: CASRPGGTEAFF.

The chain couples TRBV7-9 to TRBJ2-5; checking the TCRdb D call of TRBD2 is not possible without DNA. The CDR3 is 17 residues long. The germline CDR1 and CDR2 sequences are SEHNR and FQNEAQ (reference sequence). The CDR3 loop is CASSEKRLAEYQETQYF.

CDR3 protein: CASSARLQEVGPEQFF. The chain has TRBV13 and TRBJ2-1; TCRdb calls TRBD2, which cannot be checked without DNA. The CDR3 spans 16 residues. The germline CDR1 and CDR2 sequences are PRHDT and FYEKMQ (reference sequence).

The CDR3 loop reads CASRTGGVWEQYF. The chain has TRBV23-1 and TRBJ2-7; TCRdb reports TRBD1, a call that lacks DNA to check it against. TRBV23-1 is given ORF status, its function remaining uncertain. The CDR3 sequence is 13 residues long.

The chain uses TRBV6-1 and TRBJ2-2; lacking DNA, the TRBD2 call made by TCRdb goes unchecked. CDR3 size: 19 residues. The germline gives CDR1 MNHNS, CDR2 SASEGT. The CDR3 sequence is CASTRPPASGRAFTGELFF.

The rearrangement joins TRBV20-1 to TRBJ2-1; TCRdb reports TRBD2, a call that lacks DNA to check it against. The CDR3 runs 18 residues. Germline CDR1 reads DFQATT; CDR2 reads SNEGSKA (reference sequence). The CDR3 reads CSAPTSAHLAGGIYEQFF.

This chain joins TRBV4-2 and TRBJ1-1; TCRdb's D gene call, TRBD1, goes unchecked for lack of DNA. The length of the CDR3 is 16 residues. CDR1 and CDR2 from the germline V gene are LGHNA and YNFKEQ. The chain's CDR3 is CASSQYGTGRHTEAFF.

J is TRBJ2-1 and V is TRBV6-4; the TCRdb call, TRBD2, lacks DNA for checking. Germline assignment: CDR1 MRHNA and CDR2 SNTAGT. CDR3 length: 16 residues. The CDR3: CASSDLPSGTYNEQFF.

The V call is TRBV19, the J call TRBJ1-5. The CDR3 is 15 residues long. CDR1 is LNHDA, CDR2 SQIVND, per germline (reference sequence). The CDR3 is CASLFGYGSNQPQHF.

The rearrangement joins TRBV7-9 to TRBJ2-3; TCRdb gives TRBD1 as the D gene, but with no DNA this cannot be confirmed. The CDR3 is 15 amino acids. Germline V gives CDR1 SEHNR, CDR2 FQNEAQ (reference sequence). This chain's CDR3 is CASSGHGGATDTQYF.

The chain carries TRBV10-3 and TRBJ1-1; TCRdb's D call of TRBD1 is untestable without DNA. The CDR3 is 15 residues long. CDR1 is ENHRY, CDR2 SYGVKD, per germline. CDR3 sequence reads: CAISDGGGEGTEAFF.

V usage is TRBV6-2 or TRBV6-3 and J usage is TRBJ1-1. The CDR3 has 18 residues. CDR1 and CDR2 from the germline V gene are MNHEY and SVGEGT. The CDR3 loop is CASSYSTQAALMNTEAFF.

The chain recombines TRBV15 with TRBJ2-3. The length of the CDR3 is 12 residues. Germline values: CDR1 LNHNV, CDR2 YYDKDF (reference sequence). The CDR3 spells CATSRVSDTQYF.

CDR3 sequence reads: CASSPTTGGSGNTIYF. The V and J genes are TRBV12-3 or TRBV12-4 and TRBJ1-3; TCRdb calls TRBD1, which cannot be checked without DNA. This CDR3 comprises 16 residues.